The rows below give T cell receptor beta chains drawn from one sample of a study of Tregs in tolerant kidney transplant recipients. Here immunoSEQ multiplex PCR was the method, and the copy in TCRdb shows in-frame clones only, minus some. The table has roughly 99,000 clones, approximately 94% seen once. The specimen was CD4+ T cells from blood, collected before the transplant. These TCRs come from a human donor who received a combined kidney and bone marrow transplant. The CDR3 runs from the conserved cysteine through the conserved F or W. The D gene is left open where the match is weak. A clone size is listed for some rows: how often the clone was seen (once, few, many), or a class if it is expanded.

size | D | J | V | CDR3 | DNA
NA | NA | TRBJ2-3 | TRBV29-1 | CSVEDRSGFRRGTDTQYF | TGCAGCGTTGAAGATCGGTCGGGGTTTCGGCGCGGCACAGATACGCAGTATTTT
NA | TRBD2 | TRBJ2-3 | TRBV6-4 | CASSATSGSTDTQYF | TGTGCCAGCAGTGCCACTAGCGGAAGCACAGATACGCAGTATTTT
NA | TRBD1 | TRBJ2-7 | TRBV6-5 | CASRRPGQGAGEQYF | TGTGCCAGCAGACGCCCGGGACAGGGGGCCGGGGAGCAGTACTTC
NA | NA | TRBJ2-1 | TRBV11-2 | CASSRLSGVNEQFF | TGTGCCAGCAGCCGCTTGTCGGGGGTCAATGAGCAGTTCTTC
NA | TRBD1 | TRBJ2-7 | TRBV18 | CASSPWTGVTYEQYF | TGTGCCAGCTCACCCTGGACAGGGGTAACCTACGAGCAGTACTTC
NA | TRBD1 | TRBJ1-2 | TRBV5-1 | CASSWGTGRGAYGYTF | TGCGCCAGCAGCTGGGGGACAGGCCGGGGCGCCTATGGCTACACCTTC
NA | TRBD1 | TRBJ2-2 | TRBV7-7 | CASSPHPGTGKTGELFF | TGTGCCAGCAGCCCTCACCCCGGGACAGGGAAAACCGGGGAGCTGTTTTTT
NA | TRBD1 | TRBJ2-1 | TRBV7-2 | CASSSKQGNEQFF | TGTGCCAGCAGCTCGAAACAGGGGAATGAGCAGTTCTTC
NA | NA | TRBJ1-1 | TRBV14 | CASSQWSLRNTEAFF | TGTGCCAGCAGCCAATGGTCCCTAAGAAACACTGAAGCTTTCTTT
NA | TRBD1 | TRBJ1-2 | TRBV6-6 | CASSYSGTGGYGYTF | TGTGCCAGCAGTTACTCGGGGACAGGGGGCTATGGCTACACCTTC
NA | NA | TRBJ1-1 | TRBV30 | CAWRFGLNTEAFF | TGTGCCTGGAGATTCGGGTTGAACACTGAAGCTTTCTTT
NA | TRBD2 | TRBJ2-7 | TRBV7-8 | CASSLGTSATYEQYF | TGTGCCAGCAGCTTAGGGACTAGCGCAACCTACGAGCAGTACTTC
NA | TRBD1 | TRBJ1-3 | TRBV2 | CASSNRPGQGAYGNTIYF | TGTGCCAGCAGTAACAGACCGGGACAGGGGGCTTATGGAAACACCATATATTTT
NA | NA | TRBJ2-2 | TRBV7-6 | CASSNRRGNTGELFF | TGTGCCAGCAGCAACAGGAGGGGGAACACCGGGGAGCTGTTTTTT
NA | NA | TRBJ2-6 | TRBV7-2 | CASSLAHGGAGANVLTF | TGTGCCAGCAGCTTAGCGCACGGGGGAGCTGGGGCCAACGTCCTGACTTTC
NA | NA | TRBJ2-3 | TRBV30 | CAWSKGQSTDTQYF | TGTGCCTGGAGTAAAGGACAAAGCACAGATACGCAGTATTTT
NA | NA | TRBJ1-1 | TRBV25-1 | CASSEYGAGWGNTEAFF | TGTGCCAGCAGTGAATATGGGGCAGGGTGGGGGAACACTGAAGCTTTCTTT
NA | TRBD2 | TRBJ2-7 | TRBV4-3 | CASSQTGRGAHEQYF | TGCGCCAGCAGCCAAACGGGGCGGGGGGCACACGAGCAGTACTTC
NA | NA | TRBJ2-7 | TRBV10-3 | CAISERLDGAYEQYF | TGTGCCATCAGTGAGCGTTTGGACGGGGCCTACGAGCAGTACTTC
NA | TRBD1 | TRBJ1-1 | TRBV19 | CASNWDRNTEAFF | TGTGCCAGTAATTGGGACAGAAACACTGAAGCTTTCTTT
NA | NA | TRBJ2-7 | TRBV27 | CASTPTAFSYEQYF | TGTGCCAGCACCCCGACAGCTTTCTCCTACGAGCAGTACTTC
NA | TRBD2 | TRBJ2-5 | TRBV30 | CAWSGLAFGETQYF | TGTGCCTGGAGTGGACTAGCGTTCGGGGAGACCCAGTACTTC
NA | NA | TRBJ2-3 | TRBV6-4 | CASSPHRRERDTQYF | TGTGCCAGCAGCCCCCATCGAAGGGAGAGAGATACGCAGTATTTT
NA | TRBD2 | TRBJ2-3 | TRBV4-1 | CASSQQAGQTDTQYF | TGCGCCAGCAGCCAACAAGCGGGGCAGACAGATACGCAGTATTTT
NA | NA | TRBJ2-1 | TRBV6-5 | CASSYSRLARGNEQFF | TGTGCCAGCAGTTACTCGAGGCTAGCAAGGGGGAATGAGCAGTTCTTC
NA | NA | TRBJ2-3 | TRBV9 | CASSVASGSTDTQYF | TGTGCCAGCAGCGTAGCTTCGGGGAGCACAGATACGCAGTATTTT
NA | NA | TRBJ2-3 | TRBV9 | CASSEGPDTQYF | TGTGCCAGCAGCGAGGGGCCAGATACGCAGTATTTT
once | TRBD2 | TRBJ2-2 | TRBV7-2 | CASLGLAGTGELFF | TGTGCCAGCTTGGGACTAGCGGGAACCGGGGAGCTGTTTTTT
NA | TRBD2 | TRBJ2-7 | TRBV7-3 | CASSIKSPVTSLIYEQYF | TGTGCCAGCAGCATAAAATCCCCCGTGACTAGCCTAATCTACGAGCAGTACTTC
NA | NA | TRBJ2-1 | TRBV7-2 | CASSLRAGDRTNEQFF | TGTGCCAGCAGCTTAAGGGCTGGAGACAGGACGAATGAGCAGTTCTTC
NA | TRBD1 | TRBJ2-7 | TRBV6-1 | CASSPRTGAALEQYF | TGTGCCAGCAGTCCTCGGACAGGGGCAGCTTTAGAGCAGTACTTC
NA | TRBD2 | TRBJ2-3 | TRBV5-1 | CASSAGGRGDTQYF | TGCGCCAGCAGCGCGGGGGGCCGTGGAGATACGCAGTATTTT
NA | NA | TRBJ2-5 | TRBV19 | CASSIMAGPGGRIQETQYF | TGTGCCAGTAGTATAATGGCAGGGCCGGGGGGCCGGATACAAGAGACCCAGTACTTC
NA | NA | TRBJ2-5 | TRBV20-1 | CSEQGRETQYF | TGCAGTGAACAGGGTAGGGAGACCCAGTACTTC
NA | TRBD1 | TRBJ1-6 | TRBV5-1 | CASSRKTGDSYNSPLHF | TGCGCCAGCAGCCGAAAGACAGGGGATTCCTATAATTCACCCCTCCACTTT
once | TRBD2 | TRBJ2-1 | TRBV11-3 | CASSPGLAEDNEQFF | TGTGCCAGCAGCCCGGGACTAGCGGAGGACAATGAGCAGTTCTTC
NA | NA | TRBJ1-1 | TRBV4-1 | CASSPTDSQNTEAFF | TGCGCCAGCAGCCCAACCGACAGCCAAAACACTGAAGCTTTCTTT
few | NA | TRBJ1-3 | TRBV19 | CASSSDRSSGNTIYF | TGTGCCAGTAGTAGCGACAGGTCCTCTGGAAACACCATATATTTT
NA | NA | TRBJ1-5 | TRBV6-1 | CASSEIVDWGNQPQHF | TGTGCCAGCAGTGAAATAGTTGACTGGGGCAATCAGCCCCAGCATTTT
NA | NA | TRBJ1-2 | TRBV6-5 | CASRDNIGYTF | TGTGCCAGCAGGGACAATATCGGCTACACCTTC
NA | NA | TRBJ2-2 | TRBV11-3 | CASSWLASTGELFF | TGTGCCAGCAGTTGGCTAGCTTCCACCGGGGAGCTGTTTTTT
NA | TRBD2 | TRBJ2-1 | TRBV14 | CASSQVRTSGSYNEQFF | TGTGCCAGCAGCCAAGTAAGGACTAGCGGGAGTTACAATGAGCAGTTCTTC
NA | TRBD1 | TRBJ2-7 | TRBV25-1 | CASSRQGSYEQYF | TGTGCCAGCAGTAGACAGGGAAGCTACGAGCAGTACTTC
once | NA | TRBJ1-5 | TRBV6-1 | CASSWGGNQPQHF | TGTGCCAGCAGTTGGGGGGGCAATCAGCCCCAGCATTTT
once | NA | TRBJ2-4 | TRBV30 | CAWRATGNIQYF | TGTGCCTGGAGGGCGACTGGAAACATTCAGTACTTC
NA | NA | TRBJ2-5 | TRBV29-1 | CSVHQGWGETQYF | TGCAGCGTTCATCAGGGTTGGGGAGAGACCCAGTACTTC
NA | NA | TRBJ2-2 | TRBV5-1 | CASIPGNANTGELFF | TGCGCCAGCATACCAGGGAACGCGAACACCGGGGAGCTGTTTTTT
NA | TRBD2 | TRBJ2-1 | TRBV11-2 | CASSLPGLAEYNEQFF | TGTGCCAGCAGCTTACCGGGACTAGCGGAATACAATGAGCAGTTCTTC
NA | NA | TRBJ1-2 | TRBV5-1 | CASRPGTTGGYTF | TGCGCCAGCAGGCCGGGGACTACGGGAGGCTACACCTTC
NA | NA | TRBJ2-3 | TRBV5-6 | CASSWGADTQYF | TGTGCCAGCAGCTGGGGGGCAGATACGCAGTATTTT
few | NA | TRBJ2-3 | TRBV27 | CASRASLAADTQYF | TGTGCCAGCAGGGCTAGCTTAGCGGCAGATACGCAGTATTTT